The rows below give T cell receptor beta chains drawn from one sample of a study of T cell repertoires in cytomegalovirus infection. TCRdb reanalysed the reads using MiXCR and keeps one entry per CDR3 protein. This sample has some 600,000 distinct CDR3 sequences; 20% to 25% occur once, and the top ten carry 7% to 9%. The specimen sequenced was CD8+ T cells from PBMCs. Receptors were obtained from a human donor in good health (CMV status not recorded). Some clones in this sample may be carry-over from other donors' samples. The CDR3 runs from the conserved cysteine through the conserved F or W. The order of the fields is J gene, CDR3 length, D gene, V gene, clone size, CDR3 protein, CDR3 DNA. The D gene is left open where the match is weak. Only part of the rows carry a size: once, few, many, or a class if the clone is expanded.

>TRBJ1-4|14|.|TRBV7-9|.
CASSLEGLNEKLFF
TGTGCCAGCAGCTTAGAGGGGCTTAATGAAAAACTGTTTTTT
>TRBJ2-1|14|.|TRBV11-3|.
CASSLLSGYNEQFF
TGTGCCAGCAGCTTATTGTCAGGGTACAATGAGCAGTTCTTC
>TRBJ2-2|13|.|TRBV6-5|.
CASSYSQAGELFF
TGTGCCAGCAGTTACTCCCAGGCCGGGGAGCTGTTTTTT
>TRBJ2-1|17|TRBD2|TRBV27|few
CASSSLGAGGPNNEQFF
TGTGCCAGCAGTTCTCTTGGAGCGGGGGGGCCTAACAATGAGCAGTTCTTC
>TRBJ2-1|13|TRBD2|TRBV9|.
CASNQEGGGEQFF
TGTGCCAGCAATCAGGAAGGCGGGGGTGAGCAGTTCTTC
>TRBJ1-2|14|.|TRBV12-5|many
CASGLNTEDYGYTF
TGTGCTAGTGGTTTGAACACAGAGGACTATGGCTACACCTTC
>TRBJ2-1|19|TRBD2|TRBV7-6|.
CASSPGTSGAPLSYNEQFF
TGTGCCAGCAGCCCCGGGACTAGCGGGGCTCCCCTCTCCTACAATGAGCAGTTCTTC
>TRBJ2-6|17|.|TRBV19|few
CASSTLDRNSGANVLTF
TGTGCCAGTAGTACCCTAGACAGGAACTCTGGGGCCAACGTCCTGACTTTC
>TRBJ2-4|16|.|TRBV10-3|few
CAISEYRGPPENIQYF
TGTGCCATCAGTGAATATAGGGGACCCCCCGAAAACATTCAGTACTTC
>TRBJ2-7|16|.|TRBV2|few
CASSRKNQLSTYEQYF
TGTGCCAGCAGTCGAAAGAACCAGTTGTCCACCTACGAGCAGTACTTC
>TRBJ2-1|12|.|TRBV5-6|many
CASSSGDNEQFF
TGTGCCAGCAGCTCGGGGGACAATGAGCAGTTCTTC
>TRBJ2-1|15|.|TRBV28|few
CASSFRVAAYNEQFF
TGTGCCAGCAGTTTTAGGGTAGCGGCCTACAATGAGCAGTTCTTC
>TRBJ2-5|12|.|TRBV10-3|.
CAIGNGQETQYF
TGTGCCATCGGAAACGGGCAAGAGACCCAGTACTTC
>TRBJ1-2|16|.|TRBV7-9|many
CASSLPNGLAAYGYTF
TGTGCCAGCAGCCTGCCTAATGGTCTGGCCGCCTATGGCTACACCTTC